Listed here are 32 T cell receptor beta chains from one sample, sequenced in a study of OX40 agonist ivuxolimab in advanced cancers. Profiling relied on immunoSEQ multiplex PCR, and the TCRdb table lists in-frame clones only, not all of them. The table shows about 99,000 clones, with 95% to 97% occurring only once. This sample comprised CD4+ or CD8+ T cells sorted from blood, obtained in a trial of the OX40 agonist ivuxolimab. Receptor source: an adult with an advanced solid tumor such as melanoma, head and neck, liver or kidney cancer.

The chain has TRBV19 and TRBJ1-5; D gene uncertain. V was pared by 5 bases and J by 3 bases, with 11 bases between. This CDR3 region has 14 residues. Germline assignment: CDR1 LNHDA and CDR2 SQIVND (reference sequence). CDR3 loop: CASSADGPNQPQHF. CDR3 nucleotide sequence: TGTGCCAGTAGTGCCGACGGCCCCAATCAGCCCCAGCATTTT.

This clone is a singleton in its sample. V and J are TRBV5-1 and TRBJ1-5, with D possibly being TRBD1 (6 bases). Germline CDR1 and CDR2: SGHRS and YFSETQ. The CDR3 has 15 residues. Trimming stripped 0 bases from V and 6 bases from J, with 13 bases between. CDR3 coding DNA: TGCGCCAGCAGCTTGGGGGGGGCATCCGCTCAGCCCCAGCATTTT. The encoded protein is CASSLGGASAQPQHF.

V usage is TRBV5-4 and J usage is TRBJ1-1; TRBD1 is a possible D gene (5 bases). Germline lookup yields CDR1 SGHNT and CDR2 YYREEE (reference sequence). V lost 10 bases to trimming and J lost 1 base, with 11 bases between them. This CDR3 is 12 amino acids long. The CDR3 spells CAGSGTNTEAFF. The CDR3 nucleotides are TGTGCCGGCTCCGGGACGAACACTGAAGCTTTCTTT.

Of note for this clone: An end of the junction differs from the germline gene, which may be a read error. The chain links TRBV5-4 to TRBJ2-7; D might be TRBD1 or TRBD2, each matching 5 bases. Germline V lookup: CDR1 SGHNT, CDR2 YYREEE (reference sequence). The CDR3 sequence is 13 residues long. The CDR3 bases are TGTGCCAGCAGCTTGGCCGGCAGGGACGAGCGGTACTTC. Translating it yields CASSLAGRDERYF. Full variable domain (missing parts from reference TRBV5-4 and TRBJ2-7): ETGVTQSPTHLIKTRGQQVTLRCSSQSGHNTVSWYQQALGQGPQFIFQYYREEENGRGNFPPRFSGLQFPNYSSELNVNALELDDSALYLCASSLAGRDERYFGPGTRLTVT.

This clone appeared once. V usage is TRBV7-9 and J usage is TRBJ2-3; 8 bases match TRBD1. CDR3 length equals 16 residues. Trimming removed 1 base from V and 2 bases from J; junction bases left unmatched: 5. The germline V gene encodes CDR1 SEHNR and CDR2 FQNEAQ (reference sequence). Here the CDR3 reads CASSLGLGQDTDTQYF. For the CDR3, the DNA is TGTGCCAGCAGCTTAGGACTGGGACAGGACACAGATACGCAGTATTTT.

The chain links TRBV6-6 to TRBJ1-1; 8 nucleotides agree with TRBD1. The germline V gene encodes CDR1 MNHNY and CDR2 SVGAGI (reference sequence). The V gene end was trimmed by 6 bases and the J gene end by 5 bases; junction bases not matched to a gene: 5. CDR3 length: 13 residues. This CDR3 is CASSQGAGTEAFF. The CDR3 bases are TGTGCCAGCAGCCAGGGGGCAGGAACTGAAGCTTTCTTT.

The genes are TRBV6-5 and TRBJ2-3; tentatively, D is TRBD2 (6 bases). The CDR3 loop spans 15 amino acids. From germline, CDR1 is MNHEY and CDR2 SVGAGI. Trimming cost V 0 bases and J 6 bases, with 13 bases left between them. CDR3 nucleotide sequence: TGTGCCAGCAGTTACTCGGGCGGGGCGGATGATACGCAGTATTTT. Translation gives CASSYSGGADDTQYF.

The V and J genes are TRBV5-5 and TRBJ1-2; D remains ambiguous. The germline V gene has CDR1 SGHKS and CDR2 YYEKEE (reference sequence). V was clipped by 6 bases and J by 4 bases, with 10 bases between them. CDR3 length equals 12 residues. The chain's CDR3 is CASTEVGYGYTF. The CDR3 DNA sequence: TGTGCCAGCACAGAAGTGGGCTATGGCTACACCTTC.

The chain combines TRBV27 with TRBJ2-2; D call uncertain. Germline V gives CDR1 MNHEY, CDR2 SMNVEV (reference sequence). The CDR3 has 13 amino acids. Trimming took off 3 bases at V and 4 bases at J, with 6 bases between the two ends. CDR3 in amino acids: CASSFAATGELFF. In DNA form, the CDR3 reads TGTGCCAGCAGTTTCGCTGCCACCGGGGAGCTGTTTTTT.

The gene calls are TRBV25-1 and TRBJ2-1; 7 nucleotides match TRBD1. Germline CDR1 reads MGHDK; CDR2 reads SYGVNS. This CDR3 region has 16 residues. V dropped 3 bases and J dropped 4; count of bases not matched to a gene: 9. CDR3 bases: TGTGCCAGCAGTGACCCTCGACAGGGACCATACAATGAGCAGTTCTTC. Protein sequence: CASSDPRQGPYNEQFF.

The chain joins TRBV6-1 to TRBJ1-1; D is unclear. Germline CDR1 reads MNHNS; CDR2 reads SASEGT. The CDR3 covers 14 residues. V dropped 1 base and J dropped 1 base, with 7 bases sitting between them. The CDR3 is CASSEGMENTEAFF. DNA for the CDR3: TGTGCCAGCAGTGAAGGGATGGAGAACACTGAAGCTTTCTTT.

The rearrangement joins TRBV7-9 to TRBJ2-1, with a weak D call TRBD2 (5 bases). CDR1 and CDR2 from the germline V gene are SEHNR and FQNEAQ (reference sequence). The CDR3 sequence is 14 residues long. Trimming pared 2 bases from V and 3 bases from J, leaving 8 bases between. The chain's CDR3 is CASSLIGDYNEQFF. In nucleotides, the CDR3 is TGTGCCAGCAGCTTAATCGGGGACTACAATGAGCAGTTCTTC.

This clone came up once. The rearrangement joins TRBV6-1 to TRBJ1-1; D is perhaps TRBD1 (5 bases). The CDR3 contains 18 residues. Trimming left V 4 bases short and J 0 bases short, with 21 bases between. Looked up from germline, CDR1 is MNHNS and CDR2 is SASEGT. CDR3 sequence (DNA): TGTGCCAGCAGTGCCCTCAATGGGGGGACGGCCATGAACACTGAAGCTTTCTTT. The encoded protein is CASSALNGGTAMNTEAFF.

The V call is TRBV5-6, the J call TRBJ1-5; D may be TRBD1 (6 bases). Germline CDR1 is SGHDT and CDR2 is YYEEEE. V dropped 1 base and J dropped 3 bases, with 14 bases sitting between them. CDR3 size: 16 residues. CDR3 nucleotide sequence: TGTGCCAGCAGCTTGAGCGGGGGCCGAGACAATCAGCCCCAGCATTTT. The encoded protein is CASSLSGGRDNQPQHF. Supplemented by reference TRBV5-6 and TRBJ1-5, the full variable domain reads DAGVTQSPTHLIKTRGQQVTLRCSPKSGHDTVSWYQQALGQGPQFIFQYYEEEERQRGNFPDRFSGHQFPNYSSELNVNALLLGDSALYLCASSLSGGRDNQPQHFGDGTRLSIL.

V and J are TRBV4-1 and TRBJ2-7; D is uncertain. The CDR3 covers 11 residues. With 0 bases removed from V and 12 bases from J, the gap between germline ends came to 9 bases. CDR1 and CDR2 (germline): MGHRA, YSYEKL. CDR3 nucleotides: TGCGCCAGCAGCCAAGACGGCCACCTGTACTTC. As protein: CASSQDGHLYF.

The chain couples TRBV30 to TRBJ2-7, with D uncertain. The CDR3 is 13 amino acids. From germline, CDR1 is GTSNPN and CDR2 SVGIG (reference sequence). Trimming left V 5 bases short and J 0 bases short, with 11 bases between. The CDR3 sequence is CAWDGWSSYEQYF. DNA for the CDR3: TGTGCCTGGGATGGCTGGAGCTCCTACGAGCAGTACTTC.

The chain links TRBV27 to TRBJ1-1; 7 bases fit TRBD1. The CDR3 runs 15 residues. Germline V gene lookup returns CDR1 MNHEY and CDR2 SMNVEV (reference sequence). The J segment lost 1 base and the V segment lost 0 bases, leaving 2 bases of the junction unmatched. CDR3 sequence: CASSLSQGGNTEAFF. CDR3 DNA sequence: TGTGCCAGCAGTTTATCGCAGGGGGGGAACACTGAAGCTTTCTTT.

This chain connects TRBV6-6 to TRBJ1-5; D unclear. The CDR3 length is 16 residues. Trimming took 2 bases from V and 4 from J, leaving 15 bases between them. Germline loops: CDR1 MNHNY, CDR2 SVGAGI (reference sequence). CDR3 sequence reads: CASSYDTSSSNQPQHF. CDR3 nucleotides: TGTGCCAGCAGTTACGACACCAGCTCCTCGAATCAGCCCCAGCATTTT.

The chain carries TRBV27 and TRBJ1-2, with TRBD1 matching 7 bases. With 5 bases clipped from V and 3 bases from J, the junction kept 9 bases outside the gene matches. CDR3 length: 15 amino acids. From germline, CDR1 is MNHEY and CDR2 SMNVEV (reference sequence). The CDR3 nucleotides read TGTGCCAGCAGTCCCCAGGGACAGACCTACTATGGCTACACCTTC. Amino acid sequence: CASSPQGQTYYGYTF.

The chain employs TRBV5-1 and TRBJ1-1; 8 bases are shared with TRBD1. The CDR3 totals 17 residues. Trimming cost V 2 bases and J 0 bases; bases outside gene matches: 9. Germline lookup yields CDR1 SGHRS and CDR2 YFSETQ. The CDR3 nucleotides are TGCGCCAGCAGCTTCGGGACAGGAAAGTGGGTGAACACTGAAGCTTTCTTT. Protein: CASSFGTGKWVNTEAFF. The complete variable domain, with remaining parts taken from reference TRBV5-1 and TRBJ1-1, reads KAGVTQTPRYLIKTRGQQVTLSCSPISGHRSVSWYQQTPGQGLQFLFEYFSETQRNKGNFPGRFSGRQFSNSRSEMNVSTLELGDSALYLCASSFGTGKWVNTEAFFGQGTRLTVV.

In DNA, the CDR3 is TGTGCCAGCTCACCACTGGACAGGGGTAACACTGAAGCTTTCTTT. Translation gives CASSPLDRGNTEAFF. The gene calls are TRBV18 and TRBJ1-1; TRBD1 aligns across 9 bases. The CDR3 has 15 residues. V shed 1 base, J shed 2 bases, and the junction held 2 bases outside the gene matches. Germline-derived CDR1 and CDR2 are KGHSH and LQKENI.

V usage is TRBV7-9 and J usage is TRBJ2-7; D is unclear. The germline V gene has CDR1 SEHNR and CDR2 FQNEAQ (reference sequence). The CDR3 runs to 13 residues. V was shortened by 0 bases and J by 3 bases, with 6 bases between the two germline ends. The CDR3: CASSLAHGYEQYF. As DNA, the CDR3 is TGTGCCAGCAGCTTAGCACACGGCTACGAGCAGTACTTC.

The V gene is TRBV7-7, the J gene TRBJ2-1, with TRBD1 matching over 7 bases. Germline V gene sequence: CDR1 SSHAT, CDR2 FNYEAQ (reference sequence). J gave up 3 bases and V 6 bases, and 8 bases lay outside the gene matches. The CDR3 is made up of 15 amino acids. Here the CDR3 DNA reads TGTGCCAGCAGTATCGACAGGGACGACTACAATGAGCAGTTCTTC. As protein: CASSIDRDDYNEQFF.

The J gene is TRBJ1-1, the V gene TRBV4-1, with no clear D. Germline CDR1 MGHRA, CDR2 YSYEKL. Trimming stripped 0 bases from V and 0 bases from J, with 11 bases between. The CDR3 has 16 amino acids. Here the CDR3 reads CASSQDQGLMNTEAFF. The DNA of the CDR3 is TGCGCCAGCAGCCAAGATCAAGGCCTAATGAACACTGAAGCTTTCTTT.

This sequence joins TRBV25-1 and TRBJ1-1; no definite D call. V dropped 1 base and J dropped 2 bases, with 8 bases sitting between them. This CDR3 has 14 amino acids. The germline CDR1 and CDR2 sequences are MGHDK and SYGVNS. CDR3 sequence reads: CASSELTANTEAFF. The CDR3 coding sequence is TGTGCCAGCAGTGAATTAACAGCCAACACTGAAGCTTTCTTT. Looking up the rest from reference TRBV25-1 and TRBJ1-1 gives the full variable domain: EADIYQTPRYLVIGTGKKITLECSQTMGHDKMYWYQQDPGMELHLIHYSYGVNSTEKGDLSSESTVSRIRTEHFPLTLESARPSHTSQYLCASSELTANTEAFFGQGTRLTVV.

V usage is TRBV7-6 and J usage is TRBJ2-2; 7 bases are shared with TRBD1. This CDR3 comprises 16 residues. V lost 5 bases and J lost 3; bases outside the gene matches: 9. The germline V gene has CDR1 SGHVS and CDR2 FNYEAQ. For the CDR3, the DNA is TGTGCCAGCAGCCCAGAGACAGGGCGGGACACCGGGGAGCTGTTTTTT. Translated, it gives CASSPETGRDTGELFF. Full variable domain (missing parts from reference TRBV7-6 and TRBJ2-2): GAGVSQSPRYKVTKRGQDVALRCDPISGHVSLYWYRQALGQGPEFLTYFNYEAQQDKSGLPNDRFSAERPEGSISTLTIQRTEQRDSAMYRCASSPETGRDTGELFFGEGSRLTVL.

The V call is TRBV5-6, the J call TRBJ2-7; possible D gene TRBD1, 6 bases. The CDR3 is 11 amino acids. Trimming removed 6 bases from V and 6 bases from J, with 10 bases in between. Germline V gives CDR1 SGHDT, CDR2 YYEEEE. This CDR3 reads CASNQGSEQYF. CDR3 nucleotide sequence: TGTGCCAGCAATCAGGGGTCCGAGCAGTACTTC.

The J gene is TRBJ2-2, the V gene TRBV28; D unresolved. V lost 6 bases to trimming and J lost 5 bases, with 10 bases between them. Germline V gives CDR1 MDHEN, CDR2 SYDVKM. This CDR3 comprises 13 residues. CDR3 loop: CASRTSETGELFF. CDR3 nucleotides: TGTGCCAGCAGGACTTCTGAGACCGGGGAGCTGTTTTTT.

The CDR3: CASSQVARNTIYF. CDR3 bases: TGCGCCAGCAGCCAAGTCGCGAGAAACACCATATATTTT. The chain employs TRBV4-1 and TRBJ1-3; D is uncertain. From germline, CDR1 is MGHRA and CDR2 YSYEKL. The V and J ends lost 1 base and 5 bases respectively, with 6 bases between them. The CDR3 runs 13 residues.

The DNA of the CDR3 is TGTGCCACCAGCAGAGAAAACAGTCTGAACACTGAAGCTTTCTTT. This codes for CATSRENSLNTEAFF. The chain has TRBV15 and TRBJ1-1; D is undetermined. The CDR3 extends over 15 amino acids. V lost 0 bases to trimming and J lost 0 bases, with 8 bases between them. CDR1 is LNHNV and CDR2 is YYDKDF in the germline V gene (reference sequence).

This sequence joins TRBV7-2 and TRBJ2-3; D unresolved. The CDR3 is 13 amino acids. The germline gives CDR1 SGHTA, CDR2 FQGNSA. With 2 bases removed from V and 2 bases from J, the gap between germline ends came to 5 bases. The CDR3 spells CASSLIPTDTQYF. CDR3 nucleotide sequence: TGTGCCAGCAGCTTAATCCCCACAGATACGCAGTATTTT.

The chain links TRBV28 to TRBJ1-2; 8 bases line up with TRBD1. The CDR3 consists of 12 residues. Trimming cost V 9 bases and J 3 bases; bases outside gene matches: 3. CDR1 is MDHEN and CDR2 is SYDVKM in the germline V gene. Written as DNA, the CDR3 is TGTGCCAGTGTGGGACAGGACTATGGCTACACCTTC. Protein: CASVGQDYGYTF.